This T cell receptor (beta chain) was recorded in a study of regulatory T cells in long-lasting Graves disease. A remark on this clonotype: Its antigen is undetermined.

Researchers made TCR beta libraries by using iRepertoire HTBI primers and running Arm-PCR on CDR3 regions. Via MiXCR, TCRdb re-called the multiplex PCR reads, giving one row per CDR3 protein. The sample has roughly 450,000 distinct CDR3 sequences; about 20% are singletons. Study results and limitations: The study examined only peripheral blood, not thyroid tissue. Relative to newly diagnosed Graves' patients, persistent ones had lower TCR diversity.

Noted time point: persistent/refractory GD, antithyroid drugs over 5 years with positive TRAb. The authors made the TCR library using RNA they extracted from PBMCs. This TCR was sampled from a female donor with Graves disease. The sequences come from peripheral blood mononuclear cells (PBMCs), collected when the disease was refractory, from a patient treated with antithyroid drugs.

The CDR3: CASSLEGAQDGELFF. For the CDR3, the DNA is TGTGCCAGCAGCTTAGAGGGGGCGCAGGACGGGGAGCTGTTTTTT. The chain links TRBV7-2 to TRBJ2-2, with 7 bases that match TRBD1. Germline lookup yields CDR1 SGHTA and CDR2 FQGNSA. This CDR3 has 15 amino acids. The junction had 6 bases not matched to a gene; V was cut back by 1 base and J by 7 bases.